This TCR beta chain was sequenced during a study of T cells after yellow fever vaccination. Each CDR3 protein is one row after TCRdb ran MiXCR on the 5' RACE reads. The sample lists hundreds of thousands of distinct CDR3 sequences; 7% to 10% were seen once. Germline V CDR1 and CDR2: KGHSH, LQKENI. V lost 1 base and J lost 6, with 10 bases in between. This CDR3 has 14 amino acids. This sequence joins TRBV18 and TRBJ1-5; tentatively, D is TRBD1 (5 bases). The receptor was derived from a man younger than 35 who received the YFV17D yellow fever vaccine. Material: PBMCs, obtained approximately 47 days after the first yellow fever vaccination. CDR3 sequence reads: CASSPQAGTQPQHF. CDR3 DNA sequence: TGTGCCAGCTCACCACAGGCAGGGACTCAGCCCCAGCATTTT.